Included here is one TCR beta chain sequence, with context. No antigen is known for it. V gave up 6 bases and J gave up 3 bases, with 11 bases separating them. Germline loops: CDR1 SEHNR, CDR2 FQNEAQ (reference sequence). The CDR3 contains 14 residues. The PCR employed 60 Vbeta primers together with 13 Jbeta primers. The assay was immunoSEQ multiplex PCR, and TCRdb's table has in-frame clones only and misses some. This table holds approximately 110,000 clones. This record belongs to a study of cytomegalovirus exposure and HLA in healthy donors. Study as a whole: Of the donors genotyped, some 400 in all, 75% to 85% fell in the Caucasian-associated ancestry cluster. Study-wide results and limits: TCR beta sequences numbering around 15,000 were associated with HLA alleles at 0.05 false discovery rate in a later analysis. Fewer N-insertions (relative to the roughly 720-donor mean) were reportedly seen in an Asian-associated ancestry cluster in a later analysis. With later analysis, a missense DCLRE1C variant became linked to TCR beta V- and J-gene trimming.

The rearrangement uses TRBV7-9 and TRBJ2-2; TRBD2 might be the D (6 bases). Sequenced input: PBMCs. The source is a middle-aged man in good health and CMV-seropositive. The CDR3, as DNA: TGTGCCAGCAGGCGGAGGGAGGACACCGGGGAGCTGTTTTTT. This sequence encodes CASRRREDTGELFF.